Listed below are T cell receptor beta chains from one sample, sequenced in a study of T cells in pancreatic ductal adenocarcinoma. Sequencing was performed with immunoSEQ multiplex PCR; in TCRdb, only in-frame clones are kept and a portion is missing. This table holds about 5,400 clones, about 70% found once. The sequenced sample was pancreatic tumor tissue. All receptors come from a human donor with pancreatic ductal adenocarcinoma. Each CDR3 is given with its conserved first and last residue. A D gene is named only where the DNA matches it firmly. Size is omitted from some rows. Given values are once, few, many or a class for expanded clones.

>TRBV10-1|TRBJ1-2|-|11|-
CASSELYGYTF
TGCGCCAGCAGTGAGCTATATGGCTACACCTTC
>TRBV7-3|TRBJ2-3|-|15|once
CASSLNGREADTQYF
TGTGCCAGCAGCTTAAATGGCAGGGAGGCAGATACGCAGTATTTT
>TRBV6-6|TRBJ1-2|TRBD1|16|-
CASSLLKPTGEYGYTF
TGTGCCAGCAGTCTACTTAAACCAACAGGGGAATATGGCTACACCTTC
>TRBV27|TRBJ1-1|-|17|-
CASSPSTPFLVNTEAFF
TGTGCCAGCAGTCCCTCGACCCCTTTTCTAGTGAACACTGAAGCTTTCTTT
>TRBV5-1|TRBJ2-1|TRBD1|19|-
CASSRAPGTGYGRGNEQFF
TGCGCCAGCAGCCGGGCCCCCGGGACAGGGTATGGAAGGGGCAATGAGCAGTTCTTC
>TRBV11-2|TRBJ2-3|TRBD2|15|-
CASSRLAGGSDTQYF
TGTGCCAGCAGCCGACTAGCGGGGGGTTCAGATACGCAGTATTTT
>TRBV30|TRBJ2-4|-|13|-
CAWSRRERDIQYF
TGTGCCTGGAGTAGGAGGGAACGGGACATTCAGTACTTC
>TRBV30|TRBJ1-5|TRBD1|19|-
CAWSVRDRGVPMGNQPQHF
TGTGCCTGGAGTGTACGGGACAGGGGCGTCCCAATGGGCAATCAGCCCCAGCATTTT
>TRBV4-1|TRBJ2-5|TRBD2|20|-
CASSQVVPGGAVGGQETQYF
TGCGCCAGCAGCCAAGTGGTACCCGGGGGGGCGGTGGGTGGACAAGAGACCCAGTACTTC
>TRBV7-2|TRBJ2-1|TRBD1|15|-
CASSPQGAGYNEQFF
TGTGCCAGCAGCCCCCAGGGGGCAGGCTACAATGAGCAGTTCTTC
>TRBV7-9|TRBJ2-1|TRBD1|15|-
CAGDVTGLHYNEQFF
TGTGCCGGAGATGTGACAGGGCTCCATTACAATGAGCAGTTCTTC
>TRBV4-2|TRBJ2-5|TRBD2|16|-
CASSQGLAAAQETQYF
TGTGCCAGCAGCCAAGGACTAGCGGCCGCACAAGAGACCCAGTACTTC
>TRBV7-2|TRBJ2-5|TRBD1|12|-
CASADRDETQYF
TGTGCCAGCGCAGACAGGGATGAGACCCAGTACTTC
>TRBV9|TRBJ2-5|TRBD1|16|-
CASSVDAGGDQETQYF
TGTGCCAGCAGCGTAGATGCAGGGGGAGACCAAGAGACCCAGTACTTC
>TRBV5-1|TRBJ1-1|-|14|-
CASSPGVLNTEAFF
TGCGCCAGCAGCCCAGGGGTATTGAACACTGAAGCTTTCTTT
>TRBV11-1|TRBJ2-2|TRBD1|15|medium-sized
CASSLWTGGTGELFF
TGTGCCAGCAGCCTGTGGACAGGGGGGACCGGGGAGCTGTTTTTT
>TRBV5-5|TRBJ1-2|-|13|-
CASSSPSGYGYTF
TGTGCCAGCAGCTCCCCGTCGGGTTATGGCTACACCTTC
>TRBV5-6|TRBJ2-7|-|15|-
CASSFPHPGPYEQYF
TGTGCCAGCAGCTTCCCTCACCCAGGGCCTTACGAGCAGTACTTC
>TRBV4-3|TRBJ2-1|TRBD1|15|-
CASSQAGQSYNEQFF
TGCGCCAGCAGCCAAGCGGGACAGAGCTACAATGAGCAGTTCTTC